The text below deals with one T cell receptor beta chain. Measured with immunoSEQ multiplex PCR; TCRdb has only the in-frame clones, and not every one. The sample yields about 300,000 clones, 80% to 95% seen once. This sample was included in a study of blood T cell repertoires in COVID-19. Trimming at V came to 7 bases and at J to 6 bases, leaving 4 bases not matched to a gene. This CDR3 is built from 14 residues. CDR1 KGHDR and CDR2 SFDVKD come from the germline V gene. The rearrangement links TRBV24-1 to TRBJ2-3, with TRBD1 matching 12 bases. Sequenced input: peripheral blood. This TCR derives from a woman aged 25 to 39 with COVID-19, enrolled during active disease. Here the CDR3 DNA reads TGTGCCACCAGGGGGACAGGGGGCGTCGATACGCAGTATTTT. This translates into CATRGTGGVDTQYF.